The sequence of this T cell receptor beta chain was determined in a study of T cell clonotyping in hematopoietic cell transplantation. The repertoire was sequenced with immunoSEQ multiplex PCR; TCRdb's copy has only in-frame clones and lacks some. The table shows about 16,000 clones, with 61% occurring only once. This CDR3 spans 16 amino acids. With 7 bases removed from V and 4 bases from J, the gap between germline ends came to 22 bases. CDR1 and CDR2 from the germline V gene are LNHDA and SQIVND (reference sequence). The chain has TRBV19 and TRBJ2-5, with D maybe TRBD2 (8 bases). The source of this sequence is a male patient aged 50 to 59 who had an allogeneic stem cell transplant from an unrelated donor, so T cells may come from the graft donor. Some clones in this sample may be carry-over from other donors' samples. The material was PBMCs, obtained 30 days after allogeneic stem cell transplant. CDR3 sequence: CASTKGAAGGPETQYF. In nucleotides, the CDR3 is TGTGCCAGTACCAAGGGGGCGGCGGGAGGCCCAGAGACCCAGTACTTC.